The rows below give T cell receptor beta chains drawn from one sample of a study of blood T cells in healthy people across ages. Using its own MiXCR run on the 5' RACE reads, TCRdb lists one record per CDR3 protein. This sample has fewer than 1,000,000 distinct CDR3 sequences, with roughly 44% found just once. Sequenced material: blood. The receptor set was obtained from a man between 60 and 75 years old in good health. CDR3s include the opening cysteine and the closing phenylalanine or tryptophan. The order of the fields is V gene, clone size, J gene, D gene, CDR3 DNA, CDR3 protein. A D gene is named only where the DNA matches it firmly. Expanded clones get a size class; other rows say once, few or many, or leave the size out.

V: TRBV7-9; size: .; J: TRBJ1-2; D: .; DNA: TGTGCCAGCAGCTTAGACGGTCGTAATGGCTACACCTTC; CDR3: CASSLDGRNGYTF
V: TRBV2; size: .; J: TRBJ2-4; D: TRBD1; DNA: TGTGCCAGCAGGGGGACAGGGGGCAACATTCAGTACTTC; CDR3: CASRGTGGNIQYF
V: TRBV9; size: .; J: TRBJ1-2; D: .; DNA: TGTGCCGGCAGCGGGGGGACATCTGGCTACACCTTC; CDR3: CAGSGGTSGYTF
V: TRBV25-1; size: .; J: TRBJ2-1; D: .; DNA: TGTGCCAGCAGTGCAAGGACAGTGCCAAATGAGCAGTTCTTC; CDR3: CASSARTVPNEQFF
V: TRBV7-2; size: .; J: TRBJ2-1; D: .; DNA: TGTGCCAGCAGCTTAGGGGGACCCCTAGGGGTGTTCTTC; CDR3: CASSLGGPLGVFF
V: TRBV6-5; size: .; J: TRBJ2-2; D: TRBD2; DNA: TGTGCCAGCAGTTACTCGATGGGGCGGGGGACCTCGAACACCGGGGAGCTGTTTTTT; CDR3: CASSYSMGRGTSNTGELFF
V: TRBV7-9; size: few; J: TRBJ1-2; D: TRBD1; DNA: TGTGCCAGCAGCTGGCGGGACAGTAGGGGCTACACCTTC; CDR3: CASSWRDSRGYTF
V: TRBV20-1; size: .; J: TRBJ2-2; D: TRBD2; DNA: TGCAGTGCTAGAGATCAGGGACTAGTCGGGGAGCTGTTTTTT; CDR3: CSARDQGLVGELFF
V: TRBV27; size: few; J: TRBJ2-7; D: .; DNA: TGTGCCAGCAGTTTATCCCCAGGGTCGACGCAGTACTTC; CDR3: CASSLSPGSTQYF
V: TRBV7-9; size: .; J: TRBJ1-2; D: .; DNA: TGTGCCAGCAGAGCTGTTCAGGGAGCTAACTATGGCTACACCTTC; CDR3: CASRAVQGANYGYTF
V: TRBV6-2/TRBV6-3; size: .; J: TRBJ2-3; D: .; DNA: TGTGCCAGCGGCTCCTCGGGCGTTACGCAGTATTTT; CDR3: CASGSSGVTQYF
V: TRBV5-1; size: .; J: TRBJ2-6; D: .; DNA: TGCGCCAGCACCCAAGGAGGGGCTGGGGCCAACGTCCTGACTTTC; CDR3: CASTQGGAGANVLTF
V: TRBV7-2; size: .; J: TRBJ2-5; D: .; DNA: TGTGCCAGCGGCCAGACACGGGGGGCCCAAGAGACCCAGTACTTC; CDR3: CASGQTRGAQETQYF
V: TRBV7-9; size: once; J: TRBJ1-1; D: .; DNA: TGTGCCAGCAGCGGACCGGGACGGACTGAAGCTTTCTTT; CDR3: CASSGPGRTEAFF
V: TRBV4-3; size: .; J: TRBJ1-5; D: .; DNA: TGCGCCAGCAGCCCGTTACAGGGTTCGGGTCAGCCCCAGCATTTT; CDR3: CASSPLQGSGQPQHF
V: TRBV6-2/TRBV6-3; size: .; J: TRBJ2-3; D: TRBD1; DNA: TGTGTCAGCAGTTACCTGGGACAGGATGCATTCACAGATACGCAGTATTTT; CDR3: CVSSYLGQDAFTDTQYF
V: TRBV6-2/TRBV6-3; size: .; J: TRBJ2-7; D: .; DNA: TGTGCCAGCAGTCGCCTAGGGACTTCAACTCCTTACGAGCAGTACTTC; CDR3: CASSRLGTSTPYEQYF
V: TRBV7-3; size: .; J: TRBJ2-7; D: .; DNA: TGTGCCAGCAGCGTATCAGAGAGCTCCTACGAGCAGTACTTC; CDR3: CASSVSESSYEQYF
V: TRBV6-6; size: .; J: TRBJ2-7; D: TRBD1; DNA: TGTGCCAGCAGCCTTAGGACAGGGTCTAGCGAGCAGTACTTC; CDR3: CASSLRTGSSEQYF
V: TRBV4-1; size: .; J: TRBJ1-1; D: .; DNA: TGCGCCAGCAGCCAAACTTCTGGGGGAGGGCGCGCTTTCTTT; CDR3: CASSQTSGGGRAFF
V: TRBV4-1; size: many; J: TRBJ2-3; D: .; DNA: TGCGCCAGCAGCCAAGATCGTAGCACAGATACGCAGTATTTT; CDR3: CASSQDRSTDTQYF
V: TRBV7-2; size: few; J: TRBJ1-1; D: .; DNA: TGTGCCAGCAGCCCCCAGCTGAACACTGAAGCTTTCTTT; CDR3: CASSPQLNTEAFF
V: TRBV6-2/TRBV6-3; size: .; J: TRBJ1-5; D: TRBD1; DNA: TGTGCCAGCAGCCCCCCAGACAGGGCCCAGCATTTT; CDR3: CASSPPDRAQHF
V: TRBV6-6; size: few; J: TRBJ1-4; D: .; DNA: TGTGCCAGCAACCAACGAACTAATGAAAAACTGTTTTTT; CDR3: CASNQRTNEKLFF
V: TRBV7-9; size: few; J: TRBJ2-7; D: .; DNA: TGTGCCAGCAGCTTAACAGGGCCGGGGGAGCAGTACTTC; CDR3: CASSLTGPGEQYF
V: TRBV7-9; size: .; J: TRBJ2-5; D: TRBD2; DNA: TGTGCCAGCAGCTTGGGGACTAGCGCCGACCAAGAGACCCAGTACTTC; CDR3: CASSLGTSADQETQYF
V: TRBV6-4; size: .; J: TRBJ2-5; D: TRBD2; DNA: TGTGCCAGCAGCAGGGACTATCTCTCCAATGAGCAGTACTTC; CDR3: CASSRDYLSNEQYF
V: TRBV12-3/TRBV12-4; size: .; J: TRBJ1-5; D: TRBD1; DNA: TGTGCCAGCACCCTGGGGAGGGGACAGGATCAGCCCCAGCATTTT; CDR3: CASTLGRGQDQPQHF
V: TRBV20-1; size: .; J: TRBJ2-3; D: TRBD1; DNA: TGCAGTGCCCCCCGACAGGGTAGGACAGATACGCAGTATTTT; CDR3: CSAPRQGRTDTQYF
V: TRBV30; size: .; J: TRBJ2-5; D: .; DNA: TGTGCCTGGAGTCCCCGAAGGGTCGAGACCCAGTACTTC; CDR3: CAWSPRRVETQYF
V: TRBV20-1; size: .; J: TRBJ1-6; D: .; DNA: TGCAGTGCTATGTCGGGGAGCGGGGCATCACCCCTCCACTTT; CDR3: CSAMSGSGASPLHF
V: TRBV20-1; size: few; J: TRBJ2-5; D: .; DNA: TGCAGTGGAGGAGTTCGGGAAGAGACCCAGTACTTC; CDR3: CSGGVREETQYF
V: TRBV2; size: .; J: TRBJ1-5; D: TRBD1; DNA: TGTGCCAGCAGCCGACAGGGGAATTCCAATCAGCCCCAGCATTTT; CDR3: CASSRQGNSNQPQHF
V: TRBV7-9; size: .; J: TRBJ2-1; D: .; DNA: TGTGCCAGCAGCTTAGCAGGTGGCTACAACAATAAGCAGTTCTTC; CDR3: CASSLAGGYNNKQFF
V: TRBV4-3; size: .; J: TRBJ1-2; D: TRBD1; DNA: TGCGCCAGCAGCCAAGGGACAGGGACATCCTATGGCTACACCTTC; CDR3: CASSQGTGTSYGYTF
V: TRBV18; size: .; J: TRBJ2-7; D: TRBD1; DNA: TGTGCCAGCTCACCACACAGGGGCTACGAGCAGTACTTC; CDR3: CASSPHRGYEQYF
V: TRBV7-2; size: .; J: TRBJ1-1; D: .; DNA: TGTGCCAGCAGCCAAAGATTCGGGGACACTGAAGCTTTCTTT; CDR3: CASSQRFGDTEAFF
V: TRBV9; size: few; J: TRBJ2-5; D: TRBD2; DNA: TGTGCCAGCAGCGTAGAGGGACTACCCCAAGAGACCCAGTACTTC; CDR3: CASSVEGLPQETQYF
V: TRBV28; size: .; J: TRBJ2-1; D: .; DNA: TGTGCCAGCAGTTTCAGACCCAATGAGCAGTTCTTC; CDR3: CASSFRPNEQFF
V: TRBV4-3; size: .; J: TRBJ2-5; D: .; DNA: TGCGCCAGCAGCCAGTCACTTAGCGGAGAGACCCAGTACTTC; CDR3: CASSQSLSGETQYF
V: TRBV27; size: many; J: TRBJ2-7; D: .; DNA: TGTGCCAGCAGTTTCCGGGCGGGGCAGGGGGGGCTTCACTCCTACGAGCAGTACTTC; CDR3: CASSFRAGQGGLHSYEQYF
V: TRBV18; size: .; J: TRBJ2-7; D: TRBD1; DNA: TGTGCCAGCTCACCACCGGGCAGGGGGCGTTACGAGCAGTACTTC; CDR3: CASSPPGRGRYEQYF
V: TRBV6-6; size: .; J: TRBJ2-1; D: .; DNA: TGTGCCAGCAGTTACTCCGGGGCAGGTGGTGACAATGAGCAGTTCTTC; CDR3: CASSYSGAGGDNEQFF
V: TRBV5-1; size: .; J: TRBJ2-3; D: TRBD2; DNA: TGCGCCAGCAGCTTGGAGCCGGGAGGTAGGGGAGATACGCAGTATTTT; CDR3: CASSLEPGGRGDTQYF
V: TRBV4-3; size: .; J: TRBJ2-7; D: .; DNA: TGCGCCAGCAGCCAAGAGGCGTCGAGTCGCTACGAGCAGTACTTC; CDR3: CASSQEASSRYEQYF
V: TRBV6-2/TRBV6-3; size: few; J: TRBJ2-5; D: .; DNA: TGTGCCAGCAAACTAGCCCAAGAGACCCAGTACTTC; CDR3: CASKLAQETQYF
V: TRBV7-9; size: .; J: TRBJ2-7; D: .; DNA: TGTGCCAGCAGCTTCGTGTCCGGCACCACCTACGAGCAGTACTTC; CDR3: CASSFVSGTTYEQYF
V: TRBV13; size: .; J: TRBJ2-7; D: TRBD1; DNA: TGTGCCAACAGCGCCGGGACAGGGAACTACGAGCAGTACTTC; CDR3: CANSAGTGNYEQYF
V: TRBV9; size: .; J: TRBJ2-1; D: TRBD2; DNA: TGTGCCAGCAGCTCCCGGACTAGCGGGGTGGGGAATGAGCAGTTCTTC; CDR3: CASSSRTSGVGNEQFF
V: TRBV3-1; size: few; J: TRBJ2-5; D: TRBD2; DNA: TGTGCCAGCAGCCAAGTTCAAACGGGGGGGTCAAAGACCCAGTACTTC; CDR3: CASSQVQTGGSKTQYF
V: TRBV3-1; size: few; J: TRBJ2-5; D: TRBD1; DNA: TGTGCCAGCAGCCCTTGGCAGGGGGTCGGAGAGACCCAGTACTTC; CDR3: CASSPWQGVGETQYF
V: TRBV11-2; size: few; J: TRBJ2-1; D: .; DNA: TGTGCCAGCAGCATACTAGCAATCAATGAGCAGTTCTTC; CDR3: CASSILAINEQFF
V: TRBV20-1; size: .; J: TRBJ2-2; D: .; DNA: TGCAGTGCTAGCCCACAGGCCAATTTGAACACCGGGGAGCTGTTTTTT; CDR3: CSASPQANLNTGELFF
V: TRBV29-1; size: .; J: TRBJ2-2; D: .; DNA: TGCAGCGCGCCGGGACAGAACACCGGGGAGCTGTTTTTT; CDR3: CSAPGQNTGELFF
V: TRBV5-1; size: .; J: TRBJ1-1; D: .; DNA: TGCGCCAGCAGCACCTCAGGGGCGAACACTGAAGCTTTCTTT; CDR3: CASSTSGANTEAFF
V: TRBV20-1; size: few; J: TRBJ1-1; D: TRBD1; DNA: TGTAGTGCTAGGGGACAGAGGAACACTGAAGCTTTCTTT; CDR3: CSARGQRNTEAFF
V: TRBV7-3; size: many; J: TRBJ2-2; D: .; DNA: TGTGCCAGCAGCATACACACCGGGGAGCTGTTTTTT; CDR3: CASSIHTGELFF